The T cell receptor (beta chain) described here comes from a study of OX40 agonist ivuxolimab in advanced cancers. Findings and caveats of the study: There was clonal expansion of CD4+ and CD8+ blood T cells by week 6 at 0.1 to 3.0 mg/kg.

Using immunoSEQ multiplex PCR, the repertoire was profiled, and TCRdb retains in-frame clones only, with some absent. The sample holds approximately 62,000 clones, approximately 90% seen once. This clone was observed a few times. The antigen is not known. Trimming stripped 3 bases from V and 2 bases from J, with 13 bases between. The germline gives CDR1 MNHNS, CDR2 SASEGT. The CDR3 is made up of 15 amino acids. The clonotype was recovered from an adult with an advanced solid tumor such as melanoma, head and neck, liver or kidney cancer. Material: CD4+ or CD8+ T cells sorted from blood, obtained in a trial of the OX40 agonist ivuxolimab. The J gene is TRBJ1-2, the V gene TRBV6-1, with D tentatively TRBD1 (5 bases). The chain's CDR3 is CASSEIGQLNYGYTF. In DNA form, the CDR3 reads TGTGCCAGCAGTGAGATCGGACAACTAAACTATGGCTACACCTTC.